The rows below give T cell receptor beta chains drawn from one sample of a study of regulatory T cells in long-lasting Graves disease. TCRdb used MiXCR to reprocess the multiplex PCR reads, holding one entry per CDR3 protein. The sample consists of about 430,000 distinct CDR3 sequences, over 12% of them appearing once. This sample also appeared in a second study, on T cells in Graves' hyperthyroidism and ophthalmopathy.

The starting material was peripheral blood mononuclear cells (PBMCs), obtained at new diagnosis, from a patient treated with antithyroid drugs. The receptors stem from a woman between 40 and 55 years old with Graves disease. The CDR3 runs from the conserved cysteine through the conserved F or W. The D gene is left open where the match is weak. A row's size may be missing; if present it is once, few, many or a size class.

j_call | v_call | d_call | clone_size | cdr3_aa | cdr3_nt
TRBJ2-7 | TRBV7-9 | - | many | CASSLETMAQYF | TGTGCCAGCAGCTTAGAAACTATGGCGCAGTACTTC
TRBJ1-1 | TRBV6-1 | TRBD1 | - | CASRGTGVRNTEAFF | TGTGCCAGCAGAGGGACAGGGGTTCGGAACACTGAAGCTTTCTTT
TRBJ2-1 | TRBV11-2 | TRBD2 | many | CASSSFSGRADNEQFF | TGTGCCAGCAGCTCGTTTAGCGGGAGGGCCGATAATGAGCAGTTCTTC
TRBJ2-7 | TRBV20-1 | TRBD2 | - | CSADLAGLPYEQYF | TGCAGTGCGGACCTAGCGGGACTTCCCTACGAGCAGTACTTC
TRBJ1-4 | TRBV27 | TRBD1 | many | CASSFLRDRGGEKLFF | TGTGCCAGCAGTTTTCTCCGGGACAGGGGAGGTGAAAAACTGTTTTTT
TRBJ2-7 | TRBV6-1 | - | many | CASSEWIRGPNEQYF | TGTGCCAGCAGTGAATGGATTCGGGGTCCCAACGAGCAGTACTTC
TRBJ1-5 | TRBV19 | - | many | CASSRGAWGNQPQHF | TGTGCCAGTAGTAGGGGGGCGTGGGGCAATCAGCCCCAGCATTTT
TRBJ2-1 | TRBV10-1 | - | - | CASSIAIWGNEQFF | TGCGCCAGCAGCATAGCGATTTGGGGCAATGAGCAGTTCTTC
TRBJ2-7 | TRBV6-2/TRBV6-3 | TRBD1 | many | CASSTRQGLGYEQYF | TGTGCCAGCAGTACCCGACAGGGATTGGGCTACGAGCAGTACTTC
TRBJ1-6 | TRBV15 | TRBD1 | many | CATSRARDSPNSPLHF | TGTGCCACCAGCAGAGCTCGGGACAGTCCAAATTCACCCCTCCACTTT
TRBJ2-3 | TRBV7-6 | TRBD2 | many | CASSYLAGSTDTQYF | TGTGCCAGCAGCTACTTAGCGGGAAGCACAGATACGCAGTATTTT
TRBJ2-6 | TRBV11-3 | - | few | CASRSRVGANVLTF | TGTGCCAGCAGGTCCCGGGTTGGGGCCAACGTCCTGACTTTC
TRBJ2-3 | TRBV12-3/TRBV12-4 | - | many | CASSSPPMGRHTDTQYF | TGTGCCAGCAGTTCCCCGCCTATGGGCAGACACACAGATACGCAGTATTTT
TRBJ1-4 | TRBV2 | - | - | CASSEMRGRSEKLFF | TGTGCCAGCAGTGAAATGCGGGGAAGGAGTGAAAAACTGTTTTTT
TRBJ2-7 | TRBV30 | - | - | CAWNGDEQYF | TGTGCCTGGAATGGGGACGAGCAGTACTTC
TRBJ2-5 | TRBV7-2 | TRBD2 | many | CASSLRTSGRASETQYF | TGTGCCAGCAGCTTGAGGACTAGCGGGAGGGCCTCAGAGACCCAGTACTTC
TRBJ2-5 | TRBV7-9 | TRBD2 | many | CASSSTSGGGQETQYF | TGTGCCAGCAGCTCGACTAGCGGGGGGGGACAAGAGACCCAGTACTTC
TRBJ2-2 | TRBV6-9 | - | - | CASSYPSSSGELFF | TGTGCCAGCAGTTACCCTAGTTCGAGCGGGGAGCTGTTTTTT
TRBJ2-7 | TRBV7-9 | - | many | CASSLAEGYEQYF | TGTGCCAGCAGCTTAGCAGAGGGGTACGAGCAGTACTTC
TRBJ2-2 | TRBV10-3 | - | many | CAISDHSGLLAGELFF | TGTGCCATCAGTGACCACTCGGGACTTCTAGCCGGGGAGCTGTTTTTT
TRBJ2-1 | TRBV5-1 | - | - | CASSLGSGGNEQFF | TGCGCCAGCAGCTTGGGCAGTGGGGGGAATGAGCAGTTCTTC
TRBJ2-3 | TRBV7-6 | TRBD2 | many | CASSLYLAGEDTQYF | TGTGCCAGCAGCTTATACCTAGCGGGAGAAGATACGCAGTATTTT
TRBJ1-5 | TRBV6-1 | TRBD1 | many | CASSLRDRGRDQPQHF | TGTGCCAGCAGTCTCCGGGACAGGGGGCGAGATCAGCCCCAGCATTTT
TRBJ1-1 | TRBV4-1 | TRBD1 | - | CASSQDSPGTGLNTEAFF | TGCGCCAGCAGCCAAGATTCTCCCGGGACAGGGCTGAACACTGAAGCTTTCTTT
TRBJ2-7 | TRBV7-3 | - | few | CASSLTFSDSYEQYF | TGTGCCAGCAGCTTAACGTTCTCAGACTCCTACGAGCAGTACTTC
TRBJ1-6 | TRBV5-1 | - | - | CASSLDDRNGYSPLHF | TGCGCCAGCAGCTTGGACGACAGAAACGGGTATTCACCCCTCCACTTT
TRBJ1-2 | TRBV24-1 | TRBD1 | many | CATSDPGTGESYGYTF | TGTGCCACCAGTGATCCCGGGACAGGGGAGTCCTATGGCTACACCTTC
TRBJ2-1 | TRBV11-3 | - | few | CASSLEAGLGYNEQFF | TGTGCCAGCAGCTTAGAAGCGGGCCTAGGCTACAATGAGCAGTTCTTC
TRBJ2-3 | TRBV5-1 | TRBD2 | many | CASSTSGSVDTQYF | TGCGCCAGCAGCACTAGCGGGAGTGTAGATACGCAGTATTTT
TRBJ1-3 | TRBV6-5 | - | few | CASSYAQGLNTIYF | TGTGCCAGCAGTTACGCCCAGGGGCTGAACACCATATATTTT
TRBJ2-1 | TRBV29-1 | TRBD2 | few | CSAGLAGGYNEQFF | TGCAGTGCTGGACTAGCGGGAGGTTACAATGAGCAGTTCTTC
TRBJ1-2 | TRBV5-1 | - | - | CASRDGANYGYTF | TGCGCCAGCCGGGACGGAGCTAACTATGGCTACACCTTC
TRBJ1-1 | TRBV15 | - | - | CATSRVRGLNTEAFF | TGTGCCACCAGCAGAGTTCGAGGTTTGAACACTGAAGCTTTCTTT
TRBJ2-1 | TRBV24-1 | TRBD2 | many | CATSDPGLAGARINEQFF | TGTGCCACCAGTGACCCGGGACTAGCGGGAGCCCGGATCAATGAGCAGTTCTTC
TRBJ2-1 | TRBV19 | TRBD2 | few | CASSIFPFSGTSGRGYEQFF | TGTGCCAGTAGTATCTTCCCTTTTTCCGGGACTAGCGGGAGAGGGTATGAGCAGTTCTTC
TRBJ1-1 | TRBV7-2 | - | few | CASSLLVRGREAFF | TGTGCCAGCAGCTTACTCGTCAGGGGCCGTGAAGCTTTCTTT
TRBJ2-7 | TRBV11-2 | - | many | CASSPGTSYFQYF | TGTGCCAGCAGCCCTGGGACGAGCTATTTTCAGTACTTC
TRBJ2-1 | TRBV20-1 | TRBD2 | many | CSARDPGSGRGNEQFF | TGCAGTGCTAGAGATCCCGGTAGCGGGAGGGGCAATGAGCAGTTCTTC
TRBJ2-7 | TRBV5-4 | - | - | CASSIQTGYYEQYF | TGTGCCAGCAGCATCCAAACAGGCTACTACGAGCAGTACTTC
TRBJ2-3 | TRBV11-3 | - | few | CASSSGGHTQYF | TGTGCCAGCAGCTCCGGGGGTCATACGCAGTATTTT
TRBJ2-1 | TRBV5-6 | TRBD2 | many | CATLKMAGASYNEQFF | TGTGCCACCCTCAAAATGGCGGGAGCTTCCTACAATGAGCAGTTCTTC
TRBJ2-7 | TRBV5-1 | - | many | CASSFAPPGTLLEEQYF | TGCGCCAGCAGCTTTGCCCCCCCCGGGACGCTCCTTGAGGAGCAGTACTTC
TRBJ2-5 | TRBV20-1 | - | few | CSVEAAGQETQYF | TGCAGTGTTGAGGCGGCGGGGCAAGAGACCCAGTACTTC
TRBJ1-1 | TRBV11-2 | - | many | CASSIQQGQNTEAFF | TGTGCCAGCAGCATCCAACAGGGTCAGAACACTGAAGCTTTCTTT
TRBJ1-2 | TRBV18 | TRBD1 | - | CASSPGQAGGTIVF | TGTGCCAGCTCACCCGGACAGGCCGGTGGGACCATTGTCTTC
TRBJ2-7 | TRBV11-2 | TRBD1 | many | CASSSPRQGHYEQYF | TGTGCCAGCAGCTCCCCCCGACAGGGGCACTACGAGCAGTACTTC
TRBJ2-1 | TRBV2 | - | many | CASIISNEQFF | TGTGCCAGCATCATTTCCAATGAGCAGTTCTTC
TRBJ1-3 | TRBV30 | - | many | CAWTRRSGNTIYF | TGTGCCTGGACCCGCCGCTCTGGAAACACCATATATTTT
TRBJ1-2 | TRBV19 | TRBD1 | - | CASKPGTGYGYTF | TGTGCCAGTAAACCCGGGACAGGGTATGGCTACACCTTC
TRBJ2-5 | TRBV11-2 | TRBD2 | many | CASSLELSGVQETQYF | TGTGCCAGCAGCTTAGAATTAAGCGGGGTCCAAGAGACCCAGTACTTC
TRBJ2-5 | TRBV7-2 | TRBD2 | many | CASSLGPLAGRQETQYF | TGTGCCAGCAGCTTAGGGCCCCTAGCGGGAAGACAAGAGACCCAGTACTTC